This T cell receptor (beta chain) appears in the sequencing data of a study of long-term antiretroviral therapy in people with HIV. The libraries were made with immunoSEQ v3.0 at survey level. Sequencing used immunoSEQ multiplex PCR; TCRdb keeps in-frame clones, though not all of them. This table has some 25,000 clones, over 80% appearing once. The germline V gene has CDR1 SGDLS and CDR2 YYNGEE. The CDR3 spans 15 residues. The junction had 7 bases not matched to a gene; V was cut back by 4 bases and J by 1 base. A note on this clone: The antigen is unknown.

Points from the study as a whole: Viral resistance, ART adherence and therapy changes all lacked available data.

The specimen comprised unsorted PBMCs, sampled approximately 4.3 years after starting antiretroviral therapy. The J gene is TRBJ1-1, the V gene TRBV9; 7 nucleotides line up with TRBD1. The source is a man aged 25-40 years with HIV. The CDR3 sequence is CASSPQTGENTEAFF. CDR3 sequence (DNA): TGTGCCAGCAGCCCACAAACAGGGGAGAACACTGAAGCTTTCTTT. The whole variable domain, remainder taken from reference TRBV9 and TRBJ1-1, is DSGVTQTPKHLITATGQRVTLRCSPRSGDLSVYWYQQSLDQGLQFLIQYYNGEERAKGNILERFSAQQFPDLHSELNLSSLELGDSALYFCASSPQTGENTEAFFGQGTRLTVV.